The 28 T cell receptor beta chains given below trace back to one sample, sequenced in a study of T cell responses to AZD1222 COVID-19 vaccine. TCRdb keeps only in-frame clones here, not all; method: immunoSEQ multiplex PCR. The sample holds fewer than 120,000 clones, 87% seen once. The sample in question was peripheral blood, obtained on day 0 of AZD1222 vaccination. The receptor set was obtained from an adult in good health.

The rearrangement links TRBV5-1 to TRBJ2-7; D is perhaps TRBD2 (5 bases). Germline V lookup: CDR1 SGHRS, CDR2 YFSETQ. The CDR3 runs to 15 residues. Trimming removed 7 bases at V and 4 bases at J, with 21 bases between. The CDR3 loop reads CASASTLGFGYEQYF. Written as DNA, the CDR3 is TGCGCCAGCGCGTCAACACTAGGTTTCGGGTACGAGCAGTACTTC.

The chain combines TRBV11-3 with TRBJ2-1; no definite D call. Trimming took 4 bases from V and 4 from J, leaving 11 bases between them. Germline CDR1 SGHNT, CDR2 YENEEA. The CDR3 spans 14 residues. CDR3 sequence: CASSSSYGYNEQFF. The DNA for the CDR3 is TGTGCCAGCAGCTCCAGTTACGGGTACAATGAGCAGTTCTTC.

In this sample, this clone turned up once. The chain carries TRBV11-3 and TRBJ2-2, with 10 bases identical to TRBD2. The CDR3 consists of 16 residues. Germline lookup yields CDR1 SGHNT and CDR2 YENEEA. Losses at the gene ends were 5 bases for V and 2 bases for J; bases not matched to a gene: 5. CDR3 sequence (DNA): TGTGCCAGCAGCCCGAGACTAGCGGGCAACACCGGGGAGCTGTTTTTT. It is translated as CASSPRLAGNTGELFF.

The V gene is TRBV5-6, the J gene TRBJ2-3; no reliable D call. V shed 0 bases and J shed 4 bases, with 9 bases lying between them. The CDR3 is 14 amino acids. Germline V gene sequence: CDR1 SGHDT, CDR2 YYEEEE. The CDR3 loop reads CASSLAGSPDTQYF. The CDR3 nucleotides read TGTGCCAGCAGCTTGGCCGGTAGCCCAGATACGCAGTATTTT.

The CDR3 reads CASSLRSSGQYF. DNA for the CDR3: TGTGCCAGCAGTTTAAGGAGTTCGGGGCAGTATTTT. The chain couples TRBV27 to TRBJ2-3; D unresolved. Germline V gene data show CDR1 as MNHEY and CDR2 as SMNVEV (reference sequence). V gave up 2 bases and J gave up 11 bases, with 11 bases separating them. The CDR3 runs to 12 residues.

The chain links TRBV28 to TRBJ1-2; D is unresolved. Germline CDR1 and CDR2: MDHEN and SYDVKM. The CDR3 loop spans 12 amino acids. The V gene lost 4 bases and the J gene lost 6 bases, with 9 bases spanning the gap. The chain's CDR3 is CASSSGVDGYTF. CDR3 bases: TGTGCCAGCAGTTCCGGGGTTGATGGCTACACCTTC.

The V gene is TRBV5-1, the J gene TRBJ1-1, with D possibly being TRBD1 (6 bases). The CDR3 extends over 13 amino acids. CDR1 is SGHRS and CDR2 is YFSETQ in the germline V gene. Trimming shortened V by 4 bases and J by 4 bases, and 11 bases separated the two germline ends. The CDR3 nucleotides read TGCGCCAGCAGCCCAGGGGTTGTCACTGAAGCTTTCTTT. This translates into CASSPGVVTEAFF.

The rearrangement uses TRBV29-1 and TRBJ1-5, with D maybe TRBD1 (6 bases). The CDR3 extends over 13 amino acids. CDR1 and CDR2 (germline): SQVTM, ANQGSEA. V shed 7 bases and J shed 0 bases, with 10 bases lying between them. The CDR3 DNA is TGCAGCGCCCGGACAGATAGCAATCAGCCCCAGCATTTT. It specifies CSARTDSNQPQHF.

The V gene is TRBV6-5, the J gene TRBJ1-3; 8 bases agree with TRBD1. Germline lookup yields CDR1 MNHEY and CDR2 SVGAGI. This CDR3 is 15 amino acids long. The trim removed 6 bases at V and 4 bases at J, leaving 8 bases unmatched. The CDR3 nucleotides are TGTGCCAGCAGGTCCAGGACAGGGTCGGGAAACACCATATATTTT. This encodes CASRSRTGSGNTIYF.

The chain is built from TRBV28 and TRBJ1-2; D is possibly TRBD1 (6 bases). The V end was cut by 3 bases, the J end by 6 bases, with 14 bases between. Looked up from germline, CDR1 is MDHEN and CDR2 is SYDVKM. The CDR3 runs 14 residues. The DNA of the CDR3 is TGTGCCAGCAGTTTGAGGGGGTCCGGGAATGGCTACACCTTC. This gives the protein CASSLRGSGNGYTF.

The chain links TRBV5-5 to TRBJ2-3; 12 nucleotides align to TRBD2. This CDR3 is built from 20 residues. The ends lost 3 bases at V and 2 bases at J; junction bases unmatched: 16. Germline V CDR1 and CDR2: SGHKS, YYEKEE (reference sequence). The CDR3 loop is CASSSGGLAGSGTDTDTQYF. The CDR3 DNA reads as TGTGCCAGCAGCTCCGGTGGACTAGCGGGAAGTGGGACAGACACAGATACGCAGTATTTT.

The chain has TRBV10-1 and TRBJ1-1, with 10 bases identical to TRBD1. The germline V gene encodes CDR1 WNHNN and CDR2 SYGVQD (reference sequence). This CDR3 spans 16 amino acids. V was clipped by 6 bases and J by 1 base; unmatched bases: 8. CDR3 sequence: CASRGTGEGPNTEAFF. CDR3 DNA sequence: TGCGCCAGCAGGGGGACAGGGGAGGGACCGAACACTGAAGCTTTCTTT.

The CDR3 DNA reads as TGTGCCAGCAGCTCCGACCAGTCCTACAATGAGCAGTTCTTC. Its protein product is CASSSDQSYNEQFF. The genes are TRBV11-3 and TRBJ2-1; D ambiguous. The CDR3 totals 14 residues. The V gene lost 4 bases and the J gene lost 1 base, with 8 bases spanning the gap. The V gene's germline CDR1 is SGHNT and CDR2 YENEEA.

V is TRBV28 and J is TRBJ2-1; possibly TRBD2 for D (6 bases). CDR3 size: 21 residues. The V and J ends lost 4 bases and 4 bases respectively, with 32 bases between them. The germline V gene has CDR1 MDHEN and CDR2 SYDVKM. The CDR3 DNA is TGTGCCAGCAGTTCCTACCCTTTTGGTCGGGGGAGTTTTATCCCTTACAATGAGCAGTTCTTC. Its protein product is CASSSYPFGRGSFIPYNEQFF.

The chain links TRBV10-1 to TRBJ2-1, with D perhaps matching TRBD2 (5 bases). The V gene lost 6 bases and the J gene lost 12 bases, with 24 bases spanning the gap. The CDR3 is 15 amino acids. Germline-derived CDR1 and CDR2 are WNHNN and SYGVQD (reference sequence). CDR3 region: CASSAGRGPQVAQFF. For the CDR3, the DNA is TGCGCCAGCAGCGCGGGTCGTGGACCTCAAGTCGCGCAGTTCTTC.

This chain joins TRBV12-3 or TRBV12-4 and TRBJ1-2, with 8 positions matching TRBD1. V trimming: 6 bases; J trimming: 7 bases; junction bases outside the gene matches: 4. The CDR3 extends over 12 amino acids. CDR3 nucleotides: TGTGCCAGCAGGGACAGGGCCTTTGGCTACACCTTC. It codes for CASRDRAFGYTF.

This chain links TRBV30 with TRBJ1-5, with unresolved D. Trimming took 2 bases from V and 5 from J, leaving 10 bases between them. The CDR3 is made up of 13 amino acids. Germline V lookup: CDR1 GTSNPN, CDR2 SVGIG (reference sequence). The DNA for the CDR3 is TGTGCCTGGAGTTCCGACCGTGATCAGCCCCAGCATTTT. Its protein product is CAWSSDRDQPQHF.

In regard to this clone: The junction and the germline gene differ at one end; a read error may be behind it. The chain links TRBV28 to TRBJ1-4; TRBD1 matches at 10 bases. Germline assignment: CDR1 MDHEN and CDR2 SYDVKM. The CDR3 is 15 residues long. CDR3 sequence reads: CASGQRQGAKEKLFF. The CDR3 DNA follows: TGTGCCAGCGGCCAACGACAGGGGGCTAAGGAAAAACTGTTTTTT.

The chain has TRBV28 and TRBJ1-1; 7 nucleotides agree with TRBD1. Germline CDR1 and CDR2: MDHEN and SYDVKM. The CDR3 length is 16 residues. Trimming at V came to 5 bases and at J to 5 bases, leaving 14 bases not matched to a gene. CDR3 residues: CASSTPWGGGNTEAFF. The CDR3 DNA reads as TGTGCCAGCAGTACCCCCTGGGGAGGGGGCAATACTGAAGCTTTCTTT. The complete variable domain, with remaining parts taken from reference TRBV28 and TRBJ1-1, reads DVKVTQSSRYLVKRTGEKVFLECVQDMDHENMFWYRQDPGLGLRLIYFSYDVKMKEKGDIPEGYSVSREKKERFSLILESASTNQTSMYLCASSTPWGGGNTEAFFGQGTRLTVV.

This clone was found once. The chain uses TRBV11-2 and TRBJ1-3; weak D call: TRBD1 (6 bases). The germline V and J ends were trimmed by 6 bases and 0 bases, with 12 bases remaining between them. This CDR3 is built from 15 residues. Germline assignment: CDR1 SGHAT and CDR2 FQNNGV. The CDR3 coding sequence is TGTGCCAGCAGTGGGGGCAGACTCTCTGGAAACACCATATATTTT. This codes for CASSGGRLSGNTIYF.

The rearrangement joins TRBV28 to TRBJ1-2; D remains ambiguous. V gave up 1 base and J gave up 2 bases, with 11 bases separating them. Germline V CDR1 and CDR2: MDHEN, SYDVKM. The CDR3 totals 15 residues. CDR3 amino acids: CASSLSRRTNYGYTF. CDR3 DNA: TGTGCCAGCAGTTTATCTAGGAGAACGAACTATGGCTACACCTTC.

V usage is TRBV4-3 and J usage is TRBJ2-7; 7 bases align to TRBD1. Germline lookup yields CDR1 LGHNA and CDR2 YSLEER. The CDR3 covers 15 residues. V shed 4 bases, J shed 0 bases, and the junction held 6 bases outside the gene matches. In DNA, the CDR3 is TGCGCCAGCAGCCTACGTTGGACAGGCTCCTACGAGCAGTACTTC. It codes for CASSLRWTGSYEQYF.

J is TRBJ2-7 and V is TRBV28; D tentatively reads TRBD1 or TRBD2 (5 bases each). V was pared by 6 bases and J by 2 bases, with 14 bases between. Germline CDR1 and CDR2: MDHEN and SYDVKM. CDR3 length: 14 amino acids. CDR3 bases: TGTGCCAGCAGAGGAGTAGAGGGGACCTACGAGCAGTACTTC. Its translation: CASRGVEGTYEQYF. The whole variable domain, remainder taken from reference TRBV28 and TRBJ2-7, is DVKVTQSSRYLVKRTGEKVFLECVQDMDHENMFWYRQDPGLGLRLIYFSYDVKMKEKGDIPEGYSVSREKKERFSLILESASTNQTSMYLCASRGVEGTYEQYFGPGTRLTVT.

CDR3 in DNA: TGTGCCAGCAGCCCCGGGGGGTTGGGAAATGAGCAGTTCTTC. Translation gives CASSPGGLGNEQFF. The J gene is TRBJ2-1, the V gene TRBV6-5, with TRBD2 matching 7 bases. Germline V CDR1 and CDR2: MNHEY, SVGAGI. The CDR3 sequence is 14 residues long. J was trimmed by 7 bases and V by 6 bases; bases with no gene match: 9.

The V call is TRBV19, the J call TRBJ2-5; D possibly matches TRBD1 or TRBD2 (6 bases each). Trimming took 1 base from V and 2 from J, leaving 8 bases between them. CDR1 LNHDA and CDR2 SQIVND come from the germline V gene (reference sequence). The CDR3 spans 14 residues. CDR3 sequence (DNA): TGTGCCAGTAGTATAGTAGGGGGGCAAGAGACCCAGTACTTC. This encodes CASSIVGGQETQYF. Complete variable domain (other parts from reference TRBV19 and TRBJ2-5): DGGITQSPKYLFRKEGQNVTLSCEQNLNHDAMYWYRQDPGQGLRLIYYSQIVNDFQKGDIAEGYSVSREKKESFPLTVTSAQKNPTAFYLCASSIVGGQETQYFGPGTRLLVL.

This clone was seen only once. The chain combines TRBV19 with TRBJ2-7; possibly TRBD1 for D (6 bases). Germline lookup yields CDR1 LNHDA and CDR2 SQIVND (reference sequence). The V gene lost 6 bases and the J gene lost 7 bases, with 16 bases spanning the gap. The CDR3 spans 13 residues. In DNA, the CDR3 is TGTGCCAGTAGCCAACAGGGAACGGGGGAGCAGTACTTC. This gives the protein CASSQQGTGEQYF.

V and J are TRBV6-1 and TRBJ2-7, with 8 bases lining up with TRBD1. Germline V gives CDR1 MNHNS, CDR2 SASEGT. There are 15 residues in the CDR3. V lost 3 bases and J lost 0; bases outside the gene matches: 4. The CDR3 bases are TGTGCCAGCAGTGATTACGGACAGGGCTCCTACGAGCAGTACTTC. This encodes CASSDYGQGSYEQYF.

The chain uses TRBV3-1 (or the pseudogene TRBV3-2) and TRBJ1-2; D is unclear. The CDR3 consists of 12 residues. V lost 0 bases to trimming and J lost 5 bases, with 4 bases between them. Looked up from germline, CDR1 is LGHDT and CDR2 is YNNKEL (reference sequence). CDR3 sequence reads: CASSQEGYGYTF. CDR3 DNA: TGTGCCAGCAGCCAAGAGGGATATGGCTACACCTTC.